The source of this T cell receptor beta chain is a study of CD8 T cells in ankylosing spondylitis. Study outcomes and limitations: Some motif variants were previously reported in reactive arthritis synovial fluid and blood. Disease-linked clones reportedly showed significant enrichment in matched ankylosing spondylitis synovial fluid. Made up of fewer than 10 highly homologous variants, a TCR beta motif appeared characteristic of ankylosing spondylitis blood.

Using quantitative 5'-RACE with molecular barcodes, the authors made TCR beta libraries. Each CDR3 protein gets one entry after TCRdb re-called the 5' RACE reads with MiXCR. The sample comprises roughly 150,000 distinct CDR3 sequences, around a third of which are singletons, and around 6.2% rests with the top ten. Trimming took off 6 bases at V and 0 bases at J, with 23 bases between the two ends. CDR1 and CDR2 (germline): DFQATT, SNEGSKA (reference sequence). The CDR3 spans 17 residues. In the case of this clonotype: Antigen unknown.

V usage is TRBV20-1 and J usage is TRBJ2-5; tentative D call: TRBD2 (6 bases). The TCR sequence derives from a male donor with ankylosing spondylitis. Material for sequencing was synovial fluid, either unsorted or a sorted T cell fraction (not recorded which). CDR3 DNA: TGCAGTGCCAATCCGATCCGGGACTCCAAGTACCAAGAGACCCAGTACTTC. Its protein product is CSANPIRDSKYQETQYF.